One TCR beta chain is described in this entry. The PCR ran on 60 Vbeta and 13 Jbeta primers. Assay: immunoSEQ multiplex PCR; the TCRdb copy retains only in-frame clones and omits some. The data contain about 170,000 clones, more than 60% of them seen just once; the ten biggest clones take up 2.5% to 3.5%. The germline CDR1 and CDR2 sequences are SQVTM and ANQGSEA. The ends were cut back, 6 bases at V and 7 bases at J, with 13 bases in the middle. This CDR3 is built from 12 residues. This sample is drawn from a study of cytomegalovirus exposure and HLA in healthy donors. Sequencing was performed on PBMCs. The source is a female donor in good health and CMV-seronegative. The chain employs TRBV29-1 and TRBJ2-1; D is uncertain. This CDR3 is CSVTITGNEQFF. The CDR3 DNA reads TGCAGCGTAACTATAACCGGAAATGAGCAGTTCTTC.